The 11 T cell receptor beta chains in this list originate from one sample, sequenced in a study of T cell responses to AZD1222 COVID-19 vaccine. Sequencing was performed with immunoSEQ multiplex PCR; in TCRdb, only in-frame clones are kept and a portion is missing. Among more than 75,000 clones, under 90% were seen once, and the ten largest hold about 1.3%. The specimen comprised peripheral blood, sampled 28 days after the second AZD1222 dose. These TCRs come from an adult who received the AZD1222 COVID-19 vaccine.

V gene TRBV27 combines with J gene TRBJ2-1; TRBD1 aligns across 10 bases. The CDR3 extends over 20 amino acids. V was clipped by 0 bases and J by 0 bases; unmatched bases: 11. Germline V gene data show CDR1 as MNHEY and CDR2 as SMNVEV (reference sequence). The CDR3 is CASSLSTTIWTGGSYNEQFF. The DNA for the CDR3 is TGTGCCAGCAGTTTATCGACCACGATATGGACAGGGGGCTCCTACAATGAGCAGTTCTTC.

The chain is built from TRBV9 and TRBJ1-6, with TRBD1 matching over 7 bases. The germline V gene encodes CDR1 SGDLS and CDR2 YYNGEE. The CDR3 consists of 16 residues. V dropped 4 bases and J dropped 0; count of bases not matched to a gene: 4. DNA for the CDR3: TGTGCCAGCAGCCTCAGGGACAGCTCCTATAATTCACCCCTCCACTTT. This gives the protein CASSLRDSSYNSPLHF.

The chain combines TRBV28 with TRBJ2-5; 9 bases line up with TRBD1. Germline V lookup: CDR1 MDHEN, CDR2 SYDVKM. V gave up 7 bases and J gave up 3 bases; unmatched junction bases: 6. This CDR3 has 14 residues. This chain's CDR3 is CASTLRTGEETQYF. Here the CDR3 DNA reads TGTGCCAGCACCCTCCGGACAGGGGAAGAGACCCAGTACTTC.

This chain joins TRBV27 and TRBJ1-2, with 9 bases that match TRBD1. The CDR3 covers 13 residues. Germline trimming cut 6 bases from V and 7 bases from J; bases unmatched to any gene: 6. Germline V gene data show CDR1 as MNHEY and CDR2 as SMNVEV (reference sequence). CDR3 sequence reads: CASSPGQGSGYTF. The DNA for the CDR3 is TGTGCCAGCAGCCCGGGACAGGGAAGTGGCTACACCTTC.

This rearrangement joins TRBV5-4 to TRBJ1-4; 8 bases align to TRBD1. J was trimmed by 5 bases and V by 0 bases; bases with no gene match: 12. CDR1 and CDR2 (germline): SGHNT, YYREEE (reference sequence). The CDR3 is made up of 18 amino acids. Written as DNA, the CDR3 is TGTGCCAGCAGCTTGGGCCCCCCTAGGGGACAGGCAAATGAAAAACTGTTTTTT. It is translated as CASSLGPPRGQANEKLFF.

This clone was recorded once. The CDR3 DNA reads TGTGCCAGCAGGGGGACTAGCGGGACCCAGGGCGACCACGAGCAGTACTTC. Translated: CASRGTSGTQGDHEQYF. This chain joins TRBV7-2 and TRBJ2-7; TRBD2 matches at 13 bases. The junction had 13 bases not matched to a gene; V was cut back by 6 bases and J by 5 bases. Germline values: CDR1 SGHTA, CDR2 FQGNSA. This CDR3 spans 17 amino acids.

This clone was seen more than once but under ten times. The gene calls are TRBV5-6 and TRBJ2-7, with D possibly called TRBD1 or TRBD2 (6 bases each). The germline CDR1 and CDR2 sequences are SGHDT and YYEEEE. This CDR3 comprises 12 residues. V lost 4 bases, J lost 5 bases, and 10 bases lay in between. CDR3 in DNA: TGTGCCAGCAGCCTTGGGGGGCACGAGCAGTACTTC. Amino acid sequence: CASSLGGHEQYF.

The rearrangement joins TRBV28 to TRBJ2-2; 10 nucleotides line up with TRBD1. The length of the CDR3 is 21 residues. Per germline, CDR1 MDHEN and CDR2 SYDVKM. V shed 2 bases and J 0 bases; nucleotides not matched to a gene: 15. The CDR3 DNA is TGTGCCAGCAGTTTACAGCGTGGTCGGGACAGGGGTAAAGCGAACACCGGGGAGCTGTTTTTT. Translated: CASSLQRGRDRGKANTGELFF.

The chain recombines TRBV11-2 with TRBJ1-6; a possible D gene is TRBD1 (5 bases). Germline loops: CDR1 SGHAT, CDR2 FQNNGV. Deletions cut 4 bases from V and 13 bases from J, with 17 bases between. The CDR3 runs 14 residues. This CDR3 reads CASSSSTAGTPLHF. CDR3 bases: TGTGCCAGCAGCTCTTCCACCGCGGGGACTCCCCTCCACTTT.

This chain uses TRBV7-8 with TRBJ1-6; 9 bases map to TRBD1. Per germline, CDR1 SGHVS and CDR2 FQNEAQ. V shed 2 bases, J shed 5 bases, and the junction held 7 bases outside the gene matches. This CDR3 is built from 17 residues. CDR3 residues: CASSLTPGQGNNSPLHF. CDR3 DNA: TGTGCCAGCAGCTTAACCCCGGGACAGGGAAATAATTCACCCCTCCACTTT.

The chain combines TRBV6-6 with TRBJ1-4, with 9 bases aligning to TRBD1. Germline assignment: CDR1 MNHNY and CDR2 SVGAGI (reference sequence). V shed 2 bases and J 8 bases; nucleotides not matched to a gene: 6. The CDR3 is made up of 15 amino acids. CDR3 amino acids: CASSYMGQGGEKLFF. CDR3 DNA sequence: TGTGCCAGCAGTTACATGGGACAGGGCGGCGAAAAACTGTTTTTT.